This TCR beta chain was recovered during a study of blood T cell repertoires in COVID-19. Across the study: Samples taken during acute and convalescent COVID-19 were collected in the United States, Italy and Spain. From T cells, B-cell-depleted T cells, or PBMCs came the material, which was cDNA or gDNA.

Participants were aged roughly 18 to 90 years from roughly 25 US areas. Methods used by the authors: Nucleated cell counts were estimated from reference gene primer amplification. Sequencing was performed with immunoSEQ multiplex PCR; in TCRdb, only in-frame clones are kept and a portion is missing. Clonal size and the V and J genes are those of that table, whereas D and trimming came from the DNA. The sample has a few hundred thousand clones; around 90% are singletons. In germline, CDR1 is MNHEY, CDR2 SVGAGI. This CDR3 has 12 residues. Between the trimmed V and J ends, which lost 7 bases and 0 bases, there was a span of 6 bases.

The chain links TRBV6-5 to TRBJ1-2; D remains unclear. The receptor comes from a woman aged 18-35 years with acute COVID-19. Sequencing input: PBMCs or T cells enriched from blood (not recorded which). The CDR3 loop reads CASTGTNYGYTF. In DNA, the CDR3 is TGTGCCAGCACGGGAACTAACTATGGCTACACCTTC.